This is a list of T cell receptor beta chains from one sample in a study of neurological immune-mediated disorders. One entry per CDR3 protein, called by TCRdb with MiXCR from the 5' RACE reads. The sample includes around 130,000 distinct CDR3 sequences, roughly 3.2% of them seen just once. The sample comprised PBMCs. The receptors stem from a young woman with multiple sclerosis. CDR3s include the opening cysteine and the closing phenylalanine or tryptophan. Each record gives: V gene, clone size, J gene, D gene, CDR3 DNA, CDR3 protein. D genes are given only for firm matches. Clone size is shown for a subset of rows, as once, few, many or a class of expanded clone.

>TRBV7-2|many|TRBJ1-5|-
TGTGCCAGCAGCTTAGTTGCGTATCAGCCCCAGCATTTT
CASSLVAYQPQHF
>TRBV12-3/TRBV12-4|many|TRBJ1-2|-
TGTGCCAGCAGGACGGACAGCGCCGGGGGCTACACCTTC
CASRTDSAGGYTF
>TRBV3-1|many|TRBJ1-6|-
TGTGCCAGCAGCCAAAGCAGGGGTTCCTATAATTCACCCCTCCACTTT
CASSQSRGSYNSPLHF
>TRBV7-2|many|TRBJ1-2|-
TGTGCCAGCAGCTTTTGGACAGACCCCCGTAACTATGGCTACACCTTC
CASSFWTDPRNYGYTF
>TRBV20-1|many|TRBJ1-5|TRBD1
TGCAGTGCTAGGCTGGACAGGAATCAGCCCCAGCATTTT
CSARLDRNQPQHF
>TRBV29-1|many|TRBJ1-2|-
TGCAGCGCGCAGCAGGGTGACTATGGCTACACCTTC
CSAQQGDYGYTF
>TRBV5-1|many|TRBJ1-2|-
TGCGCCAGCAGCTTGTCACCAGATAGGAGCTATGGCTACACCTTC
CASSLSPDRSYGYTF
>TRBV5-1|many|TRBJ2-1|TRBD2
TGCGCCAGCAGCTCCAGCGGGAGGAGTCTGGGTGAGCAGTTCTTC
CASSSSGRSLGEQFF
>TRBV20-1|many|TRBJ1-2|-
TGCAGTGCTAGAGATCTGGCAGGTACCAACTATGGCTACACCTTC
CSARDLAGTNYGYTF
>TRBV5-1|many|TRBJ2-2|-
TGCGCCAGCAGTCCTGACGGAGCGAACACCGGGGAGCTGTTTTTT
CASSPDGANTGELFF
>TRBV5-1|-|TRBJ1-2|-
TGCGCCAGCAGCCTACGGACAGCGGATGGCTACACCTTC
CASSLRTADGYTF
>TRBV27|many|TRBJ1-1|-
TGTGCCAGCAGTTCGCTCACAGGGCCCGCTCTGAACACTGAAGCTTTCTTT
CASSSLTGPALNTEAFF
>TRBV7-9|many|TRBJ1-5|-
TGTGCCAGCAGCTTAAGGGGGGATCAGCCCCAGCATTTT
CASSLRGDQPQHF
>TRBV27|many|TRBJ1-2|TRBD1
TGTGCCAGCAGAGAGCAGGGACAGGGCGTCGAGGGGGTTGGCTACACCTTC
CASREQGQGVEGVGYTF
>TRBV20-1|many|TRBJ2-7|-
TGCAGTGCTTTCGACGGGTACGAGCAGTACTTC
CSAFDGYEQYF
>TRBV7-2|many|TRBJ1-2|-
TGTGCCAGCAGCTTCGGGGGCCTCTATGGCTACACCTTC
CASSFGGLYGYTF
>TRBV27|many|TRBJ2-7|TRBD2
TGTGCCAGCGGCCCCGGAGAAGCGGGAGCTATTTACGAGCAGTACTTC
CASGPGEAGAIYEQYF
>TRBV5-1|many|TRBJ2-1|TRBD1
TGCGCCAGCAGCTTGGAAGTCTTGGACAGGGGCAATGAGCAGTTCTTC
CASSLEVLDRGNEQFF
>TRBV6-5|many|TRBJ1-5|-
TGTGCCAGCAGTTCGAATGCCGGCGATCAGCCCCAGCATTTT
CASSSNAGDQPQHF
>TRBV5-6|many|TRBJ2-7|TRBD1
TGTGCCAGCAGCGTGACCGGGACAGGGACCTACGAGCAGTACTTC
CASSVTGTGTYEQYF
>TRBV11-2|few|TRBJ2-4|TRBD1
TGTGCCAGCAGCTTCCTCCTAGAGGGACAGGGGACATCCAAAAACATTCAGTACTTC
CASSFLLEGQGTSKNIQYF
>TRBV5-1|many|TRBJ1-5|TRBD1
TGCGCCAGCAGCCTGACAGGGGAGCCTCAGCCCCAGCATTTT
CASSLTGEPQPQHF
>TRBV4-1|many|TRBJ2-5|TRBD1
TGCGCCAGCAGCCCGGGACAGGGGTGGGAGACCCAGTACTTC
CASSPGQGWETQYF
>TRBV5-8|-|TRBJ1-5|TRBD1
TGTGCCAGCAGCTTGGAGGGGGCCAGCAATAAGACCCAGAATTTT
CASSLEGASNKTQNF
>TRBV12-3/TRBV12-4|many|TRBJ2-3|TRBD2
TGTGCCAGCAGTTCCGAGGGACTACCTAGCACAGATACGCAGTATTTT
CASSSEGLPSTDTQYF
>TRBV3-1|-|TRBJ1-2|-
TGTGCCAGCGAGGGCGGTCAGGGGGGCTACACCTTC
CASEGGQGGYTF
>TRBV5-1|many|TRBJ1-2|TRBD1
TGCGCCAGCAGCGCAGGGGGCGCTAACTATGGCTACACCTTC
CASSAGGANYGYTF
>TRBV2|many|TRBJ1-3|-
TGTGCCAGCAGTGAAGGAGGGTTCTCTGGAAACACCATATATTTT
CASSEGGFSGNTIYF
>TRBV7-9|many|TRBJ2-7|TRBD2
TGTGCCAGCAGCTACGCCGGGACTAGCGGATACGAGCAGTACTTC
CASSYAGTSGYEQYF
>TRBV7-2|few|TRBJ2-3|TRBD1
TGTGCCAGCAGCCCGACCGGGACAGCGGATACGCAGTATTTT
CASSPTGTADTQYF
>TRBV12-3/TRBV12-4|many|TRBJ1-2|-
TGTGCCAGCAGTTCCGGATTCAGACTCACGGCCCTCACCTTC
CASSSGFRLTALTF
>TRBV7-9|many|TRBJ2-7|-
TGTGCCAGCAGCTTAGCGGGAGGTGTTATCGACGAGCAGTACTTC
CASSLAGGVIDEQYF
>TRBV20-1|many|TRBJ2-1|TRBD2
TGCAGTGCTAGGGGCCTACTAGCGGGAGGGGGGTATGAGCAGTTCTTC
CSARGLLAGGGYEQFF
>TRBV27|many|TRBJ2-1|-
TGTGCCAGCAGTCCCACTAGGGGGAGGGCCAATGAGCAGTTCTTC
CASSPTRGRANEQFF
>TRBV5-1|many|TRBJ1-4|-
TGCGCCAGCAGCTTGGGAACTAATGAAAAACTGTTTTTT
CASSLGTNEKLFF
>TRBV9|many|TRBJ1-1|-
TGTGCCAGCAGCGTGGGGGGATTTTCGAACACTGAAGCTTTCTTT
CASSVGGFSNTEAFF
>TRBV20-1|many|TRBJ1-4|-
TGCAGTGCTAGTGAATACAATGAAAAACTGTTTTTT
CSASEYNEKLFF
>TRBV5-6|few|TRBJ1-1|TRBD1
TGTGCCAGCAGCCCTCCCCAACTCCGGACAGGGGAAGCTTTCTTT
CASSPPQLRTGEAFF
>TRBV7-8|many|TRBJ1-2|-
TGTGCCAGCAGCGCACTTAAGGGGCAGCTGGGGGGCTACACCTTC
CASSALKGQLGGYTF
>TRBV6-2/TRBV6-3|many|TRBJ1-5|-
TGTGCCAGCAGCCGTCTAACTGAATATAGCAATCAGCCCCAGCATTTT
CASSRLTEYSNQPQHF
>TRBV7-2|many|TRBJ1-6|-
TGTGCCAGCAGCTTAGGGGGTATTTTCTATAATTCACCCCTCCACTTT
CASSLGGIFYNSPLHF
>TRBV7-2|many|TRBJ2-1|TRBD2
TGTGCCAGCAGCCTCGGACTAGCGGACTACAATGAGCAGTTCTTC
CASSLGLADYNEQFF
>TRBV5-6|many|TRBJ1-2|-
TGTGCCAGCAGCTTGAACCGGCCTTCAGGAGGCTACACCTTC
CASSLNRPSGGYTF